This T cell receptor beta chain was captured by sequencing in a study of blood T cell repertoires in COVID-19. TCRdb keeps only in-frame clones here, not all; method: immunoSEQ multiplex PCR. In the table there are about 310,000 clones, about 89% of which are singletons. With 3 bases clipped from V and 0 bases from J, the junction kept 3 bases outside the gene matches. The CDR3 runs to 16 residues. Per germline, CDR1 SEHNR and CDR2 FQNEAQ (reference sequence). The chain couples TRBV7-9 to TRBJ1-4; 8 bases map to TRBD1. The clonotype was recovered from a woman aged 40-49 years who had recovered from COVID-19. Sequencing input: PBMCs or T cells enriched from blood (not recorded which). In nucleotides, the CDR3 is TGTGCCAGCAGCTTTGGACAGGGAACAACTAATGAAAAACTGTTTTTT. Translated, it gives CASSFGQGTTNEKLFF.